Detailed here is one TCR beta chain. Its antigen remains unidentified. Amplification in unsorted PBMC replicate PCRs started from 300 ng DNA, which equals roughly 27,000 T cell genomes. Repertoires were generated with immunoSEQ multiplex PCR, while TCRdb's copy carries only in-frame clones and drops some. The data contain around 500,000 clones, about 76% of them singletons. The unsorted samples had some 83 million PBMCs used for genomic DNA. The data stem from a study of shared clonotypes between healthy human individuals. The V segment lost 5 bases and the J segment 2 bases; nucleotides outside the gene matches: 6. This CDR3 region has 15 residues. The germline CDR1 and CDR2 sequences are MNHEY and SMNVEV (reference sequence). General study results and limits: Few donors restricted represented genetic and exposure-history diversity.

The sequence was obtained from a woman aged 40 to 50 in good health. Some clones in this sample may be carry-over from other donors' samples. The sequenced material came from PBMCs. The chain carries TRBV27 and TRBJ2-7, with 10 nucleotides matching TRBD2. The CDR3: CASSPKAGGPYEQYF. DNA for the CDR3: TGTGCCAGCAGTCCAAAAGCGGGAGGGCCCTACGAGCAGTACTTC.